The next 16 T cell receptor beta chains were all read from a single sample in a study of identical twins. TCRdb recomputed calls from the 5' RACE reads with MiXCR, one row per CDR3 protein. The data contain fewer than 250,000 distinct CDR3 sequences, about 7.5% of them seen just once; the ten biggest clones take up about 2%. The sample also formed part of further work on yellow fever vaccine responses in identical twins.

Sequencing was performed on memory (CD45RO+) T cells sorted from blood. The receptors come from a woman aged 18-29 years in good health.

The table lists this clonotype with many counts. V gene TRBV12-3 or TRBV12-4 combines with J gene TRBJ2-3; D not resolved. This CDR3 region has 15 residues. Between the trimmed V and J ends, which lost 1 base and 3 bases, there was a span of 11 bases. The DNA of the CDR3 is TGTGCCAGCAGTTTAGGGGGAAAAGGAACAGATACGCAGTATTTT. Protein product: CASSLGGKGTDTQYF.

This clonotype was counted between two and nine times. The V and J genes are TRBV24-1 and TRBJ1-5; no clear D gene. CDR1 is KGHDR, CDR2 SFDVKD, per germline. This CDR3 has 14 residues. V was cut by 9 bases and J by 1 base, with 12 bases left in between. The CDR3 region has the DNA TGTGCCACCCGAGAAAATGACAGCAATCAGCCCCAGCATTTT. This encodes CATRENDSNQPQHF.

This clonotype was counted only a few times. This chain links TRBV2 with TRBJ1-1; 9 bases line up with TRBD1. CDR1 is SNHLY, CDR2 FYNNEI, per germline. The CDR3 extends over 12 amino acids. The trim removed 5 bases at V and 10 bases at J, leaving 5 bases unmatched. CDR3 sequence (DNA): TGTGCCAGCAGTACAGGGGGCCGGAGAGCTTTCTTT. Translated, it gives CASSTGGRRAFF.

This clonotype was found a few times. The chain is built from TRBV21-1 and TRBJ2-1; TRBD2 is the table's D call, not checked against the DNA. TRBV21-1 is tagged as a pseudogene. This CDR3 contains 18 residues. CDR3 sequence reads: CATSSGTSGGAPYNEQFF. In nucleotides, the CDR3 is TGTGCCACCTCTTCAGGGACTAGCGGGGGGGCCCCGTACAATGAGCAGTTCTTC.

This clonotype was found a few times. The chain combines TRBV9 with TRBJ2-7; either TRBD1 or TRBD2 may supply D (5 bases each). This CDR3 region has 15 residues. Germline values: CDR1 SGDLS, CDR2 YYNGEE. V was pared by 0 bases and J by 3 bases, with 13 bases between. The CDR3 protein is CASSVEGRVDYEQYF. The CDR3 region has the DNA TGTGCCAGCAGCGTAGAGGGACGGGTCGACTACGAGCAGTACTTC.

This clonotype appeared a few times. The V gene is TRBV28, the J gene TRBJ2-3, with D tentatively TRBD2 (6 bases). Germline V CDR1 and CDR2: MDHEN, SYDVKM. V was pared by 7 bases and J by 2 bases, with 13 bases between. The CDR3 consists of 14 residues. The CDR3 DNA follows: TGTGCCAGCATAAACGGGGGAGTCACAGATACGCAGTATTTT. Translation gives CASINGGVTDTQYF.

V usage is TRBV5-6 and J usage is TRBJ1-5; a weak D match, TRBD1 (6 bases). This CDR3 is built from 17 residues. Trimming stripped 0 bases from V and 1 base from J, with 14 bases between. Germline CDR1 and CDR2: SGHDT and YYEEEE. Here the CDR3 reads CASSLGRGRGSNQPQHF. CDR3 nucleotides: TGTGCCAGCAGCTTGGGCAGGGGCCGCGGGAGCAATCAGCCCCAGCATTTT.

A few counts support this clonotype. The V gene is TRBV12-3 or TRBV12-4, the J gene TRBJ2-3, with 11 bases aligning to TRBD2. The trim removed 3 bases at V and 1 base at J, leaving 0 bases unmatched. CDR3 length equals 15 residues. The CDR3 DNA is TGTGCCAGCAGTTTTAGCGGGGGGGGCACAGATACGCAGTATTTT. It is translated as CASSFSGGGTDTQYF.

This clonotype was recorded many times. Here the CDR3 reads CATSRTRATYEQYF. CDR3 nucleotide sequence: TGTGCCACCAGCAGGACTAGGGCAACCTACGAGCAGTACTTC. The rearrangement links TRBV15 to TRBJ2-7; the D gene is possibly TRBD2 (6 bases). The CDR3 contains 14 residues. CDR1 and CDR2 (germline): LNHNV, YYDKDF (reference sequence). Trimming pared 3 bases from V and 2 bases from J, leaving 11 bases between.

This clonotype was found a few times. The chain recombines TRBV7-2 with TRBJ2-1; D is unclear. The CDR3 runs 13 residues. Between the trimmed V and J ends, which lost 5 bases and 5 bases, there was a span of 10 bases. Germline V gives CDR1 SGHTA, CDR2 FQGNSA. CDR3 region: CASSHGRDNEQFF. The CDR3 coding sequence is TGTGCCAGCAGCCACGGTAGGGACAATGAGCAGTTCTTC. The full variable domain, rest sourced from reference TRBV7-2 and TRBJ2-1, is GAGVSQSPSNKVTEKGKDVELRCDPISGHTALYWYRQSLGQGLEFLIYFQGNSAPDKSGLPSDRFSAERTGGSVSTLTIQRTQQEDSAVYLCASSHGRDNEQFFGPGTRLTVL.

This chain links TRBV5-6 with TRBJ2-1; 8 bases agree with TRBD1. Germline CDR1 reads SGHDT; CDR2 reads YYEEEE. CDR3 length equals 15 residues. V dropped 1 base and J dropped 8; count of bases not matched to a gene: 8. CDR3 sequence reads: CASSLLGQGIDEQFF. In nucleotides, the CDR3 is TGTGCCAGCAGCTTGCTTGGACAGGGAATCGATGAGCAGTTCTTC. The whole variable domain, remainder taken from reference TRBV5-6 and TRBJ2-1, is DAGVTQSPTHLIKTRGQQVTLRCSPKSGHDTVSWYQQALGQGPQFIFQYYEEEERQRGNFPDRFSGHQFPNYSSELNVNALLLGDSALYLCASSLLGQGIDEQFFGPGTRLTVL.

In its sample, this clonotype was seen many times. The genes are TRBV4-3 and TRBJ2-3, with 8 bases aligning to TRBD2. Germline CDR1 is LGHNA and CDR2 is YSLEER. The CDR3 contains 15 residues. Unmatched junction bases numbered 2, after V lost 1 base and J lost 2 bases. CDR3: CASSQAGRDTDTQYF. The CDR3 nucleotides read TGCGCCAGCAGCCAAGCCGGGAGGGACACAGATACGCAGTATTTT.

This clonotype was counted only a few times. The V gene is TRBV15, the J gene TRBJ2-3, with 7 bases that match TRBD1. The CDR3 sequence is 17 residues long. V was clipped by 4 bases and J by 0 bases; unmatched bases: 10. Germline V gene lookup returns CDR1 LNHNV and CDR2 YYDKDF (reference sequence). CDR3 in DNA: TGTGCCACCAGCAACTCCAGAAGGGGGCCGAGCACAGATACGCAGTATTTT. This sequence encodes CATSNSRRGPSTDTQYF.

Details on this clonotype: This may stem from a read error, because a much larger clone lies one nucleotide away. The rearrangement links TRBV5-1 to TRBJ2-5; D is possibly TRBD2 (6 bases). Germline V gene sequence: CDR1 SGHRS, CDR2 YFSETQ. CDR3 length: 13 amino acids. The CDR3: CASSLSGVETHYF. The CDR3 nucleotides are TGCGCCAGCAGCTTGTCGGGAGTAGAGACCCATTACTTC.

V gene TRBV20-1 combines with J gene TRBJ2-5, with 7 bases lining up with TRBD1. The CDR3 is 11 residues long. V dropped 6 bases and J dropped 5; count of bases not matched to a gene: 3. Germline lookup yields CDR1 DFQATT and CDR2 SNEGSKA (reference sequence). The CDR3 reads CSASTGETQYF. CDR3 nucleotides: TGCAGTGCGTCGACAGGGGAGACCCAGTACTTC.

This clonotype was seen at least ten times. The V call is TRBV29-1, the J call TRBJ2-2; D remains unclear. Germline CDR1 and CDR2: SQVTM and ANQGSEA. This CDR3 comprises 11 residues. The V gene lost 6 bases and the J gene lost 0 bases, with 2 bases spanning the gap. CDR3: CSVTNTGELFF. The CDR3 coding sequence is TGCAGCGTAACGAACACCGGGGAGCTGTTTTTT.